This T cell receptor (beta chain) was sequenced in a study of radiotherapy plus CTLA-4 blockade in lung cancer. Study in general: Across the patients, objective responses occurred in more than 15%, and disease control in roughly 30%.

Points from the study as a whole: Interferon-beta and early blood T cell clone dynamics reportedly predicted response best. In blood, after radiotherapy plus ipilimumab, tumor-derived TCR clones expanded.

The study gave focal radiation plus ipilimumab CTLA-4 blockade to patients with chemo-refractory metastatic non-small-cell lung cancer. Germline V gene data show CDR1 as SEHNR and CDR2 as FQNEAQ (reference sequence). CDR3 length: 15 residues. Deletions cut 1 base from V and 4 bases from J, with 13 bases between. Profiling relied on immunoSEQ multiplex PCR, and the TCRdb table lists in-frame clones only, not all of them. The table lists 56,000 or so clones, more than 65% of them singletons. A remark on this clone: What it binds is not known.

Source: peripheral blood, taken from a patient treated with radiotherapy plus ipilimumab. The sequence came from a human donor with non-small cell lung cancer who had a partial response to radiotherapy plus ipilimumab. The chain carries TRBV7-9 and TRBJ1-1; D is undetermined. In DNA, the CDR3 is TGTGCCAGCAGCTTAGGATTCGGGGTGGGCACTGAAGCTTTCTTT. Translation gives CASSLGFGVGTEAFF. The variable domain in full, completed from reference TRBV7-9 and TRBJ1-1, reads DTGVSQNPRHKITKRGQNVTFRCDPISEHNRLYWYRQTLGQGPEFLTYFQNEAQLEKSRLLSDRFSAERPKGSFSTLEIQRTEQGDSAMYLCASSLGFGVGTEAFFGQGTRLTVV.